Shown below are 31 T cell receptor beta chains from a single sample sequenced in a study of sequential checkpoint blockade in melanoma. The assay was immunoSEQ multiplex PCR, and TCRdb's table has in-frame clones only and misses some. The repertoire holds some 18,000 clones, with about 25% as singletons. Treatment noted: randomized to nivolumab then ipilimumab (arm A) or the reverse (arm B). This specimen was tumor tissue (inferred from file names), taken from a patient given nivolumab and ipilimumab in sequence. These receptors all come from a human donor with melanoma.

The gene calls are TRBV14 and TRBJ2-4, with 8 bases lining up with TRBD2. Germline V CDR1 and CDR2: SGHDN, FVKESK. V lost 2 bases, J lost 1 base, and 7 bases stayed unmatched. The length of the CDR3 is 17 residues. In nucleotides, the CDR3 is TGTGCCAGCAGCCAAAGTCGGGGGGGGCCGGCCAAAAACATTCAGTACTTC. Translating gives CASSQSRGGPAKNIQYF.

This clone was seen a handful of times. The V and J genes are TRBV18 and TRBJ1-5; D remains ambiguous. The germline V gene has CDR1 KGHSH and CDR2 LQKENI. This CDR3 comprises 13 residues. V lost 3 bases and J lost 7, with 10 bases in between. Here the CDR3 reads CASSPTLKQPQHF. CDR3 bases: TGTGCCAGCTCACCCACTCTAAAGCAGCCCCAGCATTTT.

This chain joins TRBV5-1 and TRBJ2-2; D perhaps matches TRBD2 (5 bases). Germline CDR1 is SGHRS and CDR2 is YFSETQ. This CDR3 is built from 15 residues. The V end was cut by 0 bases, the J end by 1 base, with 7 bases between. CDR3 residues: CASSLGGKNTGELFF. The CDR3 bases are TGCGCCAGCAGCTTGGGAGGGAAGAACACCGGGGAGCTGTTTTTT.

This clone was counted between two and nine times. The chain has TRBV7-6 and TRBJ2-7; weak D call: TRBD1 (5 bases). The germline V gene encodes CDR1 SGHVS and CDR2 FNYEAQ. The V gene lost 6 bases and the J gene lost 2 bases, with 17 bases spanning the gap. This CDR3 contains 15 residues. This CDR3 reads CASSGQWQGAYEQYF. CDR3 coding DNA: TGTGCCAGCAGTGGACAATGGCAGGGCGCCTACGAGCAGTACTTC.

The V gene is TRBV5-1, the J gene TRBJ1-1; 7 bases line up with TRBD1. Germline V gene data show CDR1 as SGHRS and CDR2 as YFSETQ. This CDR3 is built from 16 residues. V trimming: 1 base; J trimming: 0 bases; junction bases outside the gene matches: 6. The CDR3 DNA reads as TGCGCCAGCAGCTTGCCCCCGGGACAGATGAACACTGAAGCTTTCTTT. Its protein is CASSLPPGQMNTEAFF.

A few counts support this clone. This chain uses TRBV28 with TRBJ2-5, with D tentatively TRBD1 or TRBD2 (5 bases each). V was cut by 6 bases and J by 5 bases, with 13 bases left in between. Germline CDR1 reads MDHEN; CDR2 reads SYDVKM. This CDR3 region has 13 residues. As DNA, the CDR3 is TGTGCCAGCAGCCCTTTTTGGGGGGAGACCCAGTACTTC. Translation: CASSPFWGETQYF.

This clone came up a few times. The rearrangement links TRBV11-3 to TRBJ2-7; 9 positions match TRBD2. Germline-derived CDR1 and CDR2 are SGHNT and YENEEA. V trimming: 1 base; J trimming: 4 bases; junction bases outside the gene matches: 5. The CDR3 contains 15 residues. CDR3 nucleotide sequence: TGTGCCAGCAGCTTAGGGGCTAGCGGGACGTACGAGCAGTACTTC. Translating it yields CASSLGASGTYEQYF. Complete variable domain (other parts from reference TRBV11-3 and TRBJ2-7): EAGVVQSPRYKIIEKKQPVAFWCNPISGHNTLYWYLQNLGQGPELLIRYENEEAVDDSQLPKDRFSAERLKGVDSTLKIQPAELGDSAVYLCASSLGASGTYEQYFGPGTRLTVT.

This clone was detected many times. This chain connects TRBV11-3 to TRBJ1-5; D is undetermined. Trimming pared 4 bases from V and 3 bases from J, leaving 10 bases between. CDR1 SGHNT and CDR2 YENEEA come from the germline V gene. CDR3 length equals 14 residues. The CDR3 region is CASSSEGSNQPQHF. The CDR3 bases are TGTGCCAGCAGCTCAGAGGGCTCCAATCAGCCCCAGCATTTT.

This clone was found a few times. CDR3 in DNA: TGTGCCAGTCTTGGGGTCCGTGGCACCGGGGAGCTGTTTTTT. This sequence encodes CASLGVRGTGELFF. The chain joins TRBV6-8 to TRBJ2-2; unclear D gene. Trimming cost V 9 bases and J 4 bases, with 15 bases left between them. Germline V gene data show CDR1 as MNHGY and CDR2 as SAAAGT. The CDR3 covers 14 residues.

The chain couples TRBV5-1 to TRBJ1-6; TRBD1 might be the D (5 bases). V was clipped by 2 bases and J by 0 bases, with 12 bases between them. This CDR3 has 17 residues. Looked up from germline, CDR1 is SGHRS and CDR2 is YFSETQ. This CDR3 is CASSLSGTSSYNSPLHF. CDR3 in DNA: TGCGCCAGCAGCTTATCCGGGACGAGCTCCTATAATTCACCCCTCCACTTT.

This clone turned up a few times. CDR3 sequence reads: CASSLIAGAREQYF. The DNA of the CDR3 is TGTGCCAGCAGCCTAATAGCGGGAGCAAGGGAGCAGTACTTC. The V and J genes are TRBV28 and TRBJ2-7; TRBD2 aligns across 9 bases. CDR1 and CDR2 (germline): MDHEN, SYDVKM. V trimming: 6 bases; J trimming: 7 bases; junction bases outside the gene matches: 10. The CDR3 is 14 amino acids.

This clone appeared a few times. The chain recombines TRBV6-8 with TRBJ1-5; D remains unclear. Trimming took off 5 bases at V and 0 bases at J, with 11 bases between the two ends. This CDR3 region has 15 residues. Germline V lookup: CDR1 MNHGY, CDR2 SAAAGT. As DNA, the CDR3 is TGTGCCAGCAGTCACAAAGCGGGTAGCAATCAGCCCCAGCATTTT. Translated, it gives CASSHKAGSNQPQHF.

This clone occurred a few times. The chain joins TRBV9 to TRBJ1-2; D is possibly TRBD1 (5 bases). The CDR3 is made up of 12 amino acids. V lost 5 bases and J lost 4, with 9 bases in between. From germline, CDR1 is SGDLS and CDR2 YYNGEE. CDR3 region: CASRGQSYGYTF. The CDR3 DNA reads TGTGCCAGCAGGGGGCAGAGCTATGGCTACACCTTC.

The V call is TRBV6-8, the J call TRBJ1-2; D is uncertain. Looked up from germline, CDR1 is MNHGY and CDR2 is SAAAGT. The CDR3 extends over 16 amino acids. The V end was cut by 6 bases, the J end by 0 bases, with 17 bases between. CDR3 sequence reads: CASSLYPDGSNYGYTF. As DNA, the CDR3 is TGTGCCAGCAGCCTATACCCGGACGGCTCTAACTATGGCTACACCTTC.

This clone was recorded once. The chain uses TRBV19 and TRBJ1-5, with D possibly matching TRBD1 (5 bases). Germline-derived CDR1 and CDR2 are LNHDA and SQIVND (reference sequence). The CDR3 covers 16 residues. The germline V and J ends were trimmed by 7 bases and 0 bases, with 16 bases remaining between them. The CDR3 DNA reads as TGTGCCAGTAAACCCGAGGGGAAGAATAGCAATCAGCCCCAGCATTTT. It encodes CASKPEGKNSNQPQHF.

This clone was seen only a few times. This CDR3 reads CASSLEPEGQEDTQYF. For the CDR3, the DNA is TGTGCCAGCAGCTTAGAGCCGGAGGGGCAGGAAGATACGCAGTATTTT. The chain employs TRBV11-3 and TRBJ2-3, with a tentative D call TRBD2 (6 bases). Germline values: CDR1 SGHNT, CDR2 YENEEA. The CDR3 runs 16 residues. V was trimmed by 0 bases and J by 5 bases, leaving 15 bases between them.

This clone was counted a few times. The rearrangement joins TRBV6-8 to TRBJ2-7; D may be TRBD2 (6 bases). The germline gives CDR1 MNHGY, CDR2 SAAAGT. The CDR3 runs to 13 residues. The V end was cut by 10 bases, the J end by 3 bases, with 16 bases between. CDR3 amino acids: CATRGWRVYEQYF. CDR3 nucleotide sequence: TGTGCCACCCGGGGGTGGCGGGTCTACGAGCAGTACTTC.

The chain carries TRBV30 and TRBJ1-1, with no clear D. CDR1 is GTSNPN, CDR2 SVGIG, per germline (reference sequence). V was trimmed by 0 bases and J by 7 bases, leaving 6 bases between them. The CDR3 has 11 amino acids. CDR3 loop: CAWSVGIEAFF. CDR3 nucleotide sequence: TGTGCCTGGAGTGTAGGGATTGAAGCTTTCTTT.

With regard to this clone: A base in the sequence is ambiguous or unread; the matching residue is shown as X. This chain links TRBV18 with TRBJ2-2; the D gene is possibly TRBD1 (6 bases). V gave up 3 bases and J gave up 5 bases, with 16 bases separating them. Germline CDR1 and CDR2: KGHSH and LQKENI. The CDR3 has 16 amino acids. The DNA for the CDR3 is TGTGCCAGCTCACCGGRGATGGACAGCTCAACCGGGGAGCTGTTTTTT. Translating gives CASSPXMDSSTGELFF.

The chain couples TRBV5-1 to TRBJ2-3; 7 bases align to TRBD1. The V segment lost 5 bases and the J segment 1 base; nucleotides outside the gene matches: 4. Germline V lookup: CDR1 SGHRS, CDR2 YFSETQ. The CDR3 sequence is 14 residues long. The CDR3 coding sequence is TGCGCCAGCAGGGACAGGACAGGCACAGATACGCAGTATTTT. This translates into CASRDRTGTDTQYF.

The chain carries TRBV5-1 and TRBJ2-2; the D gene is possibly TRBD2 (6 bases). V dropped 0 bases and J dropped 7 bases, with 13 bases sitting between them. The CDR3 is 15 residues long. Germline loops: CDR1 SGHRS, CDR2 YFSETQ. The chain's CDR3 is CASSLGASALGELFF. In DNA, the CDR3 is TGCGCCAGCAGCTTGGGGGCTAGCGCGCTCGGGGAGCTGTTTTTT.

This chain connects TRBV6-8 to TRBJ2-7, with 9 bases matching TRBD2. Germline trimming cut 4 bases from V and 6 bases from J; bases unmatched to any gene: 10. The CDR3 loop spans 15 amino acids. Germline-derived CDR1 and CDR2 are MNHGY and SAAAGT. The CDR3 sequence is CASSSLNLAGAEQYF. The CDR3 DNA sequence: TGTGCCAGCAGTTCCCTAAACTTAGCGGGAGCCGAGCAGTACTTC.

This sequence joins TRBV19 and TRBJ2-7; 7 nucleotides agree with TRBD2. Trimming took 6 bases from V and 0 from J; bases not matched to a gene: 11. The CDR3 covers 16 residues. Germline CDR1 reads LNHDA; CDR2 reads SQIVND (reference sequence). CDR3 in amino acids: CASSREGTTSSYEQYF. The CDR3 DNA is TGTGCCAGTAGCAGGGAGGGAACGACCAGCTCCTACGAGCAGTACTTC.

The rearrangement links TRBV11-3 to TRBJ2-3, with D hard to call. The CDR3 totals 14 residues. V gave up 5 bases and J gave up 0 bases, with 9 bases separating them. Germline CDR1 is SGHNT and CDR2 is YENEEA. CDR3 in DNA: TGTGCCAGCAGCGCAGTTACTAGCACAGATACGCAGTATTTT. It is translated as CASSAVTSTDTQYF. Full variable domain (remainder filled in from reference TRBV11-3 and TRBJ2-3): EAGVVQSPRYKIIEKKQPVAFWCNPISGHNTLYWYLQNLGQGPELLIRYENEEAVDDSQLPKDRFSAERLKGVDSTLKIQPAELGDSAVYLCASSAVTSTDTQYFGPGTRLTVL.

The J gene is TRBJ2-1, the V gene TRBV5-1; D is unclear. Germline V gene sequence: CDR1 SGHRS, CDR2 YFSETQ. V was shortened by 0 bases and J by 0 bases, with 7 bases between the two germline ends. This CDR3 has 15 amino acids. For the CDR3, the DNA is TGCGCCAGCAGCTTGGTTGTTAGCTCCTACAATGAGCAGTTCTTC. Its translation is CASSLVVSSYNEQFF.

This clone has only a few counts. The chain has TRBV9 and TRBJ1-5, with 8 bases lining up with TRBD1. Per the germline V gene, CDR1 is SGDLS and CDR2 is YYNGEE. This CDR3 is built from 13 residues. With V trimmed by 9 bases and J by 7 bases, 9 bases remained unmatched. This chain's CDR3 is CATLDREGQPQHF. CDR3 bases: TGTGCCACCCTGGACAGGGAGGGCCAGCCCCAGCATTTT.

V is TRBV6-8 and J is TRBJ1-4; 7 bases align to TRBD1. The CDR3 length is 14 residues. Germline CDR1 reads MNHGY; CDR2 reads SAAAGT. Trimming at V came to 6 bases and at J to 8 bases, leaving 9 bases not matched to a gene. CDR3 bases: TGTGCCAGCAGGCGAACAGGGGCAGCGGAAAAACTGTTTTTT. As protein: CASRRTGAAEKLFF.

The chain couples TRBV15 to TRBJ2-1; the D is unclear. Germline V gene sequence: CDR1 LNHNV, CDR2 YYDKDF (reference sequence). The V end was cut by 0 bases, the J end by 6 bases, with 9 bases between. The CDR3 contains 14 residues. The CDR3 DNA follows: TGTGCCACCAGCAGAGAGGGCGAGCCCAATGAGCAGTTCTTC. Translated: CATSREGEPNEQFF. Together with reference TRBV15 and TRBJ2-1, the CDR3 gives the full variable domain: DAMVIQNPRYQVTQFGKPVTLSCSQTLNHNVMYWYQQKSSQAPKLLFHYYDKDFNNEADTPDNFQSRRPNTSFCFLDIRSPGLGDTAMYLCATSREGEPNEQFFGPGTRLTVL.

This clone was found a few times. The chain is built from TRBV28 and TRBJ2-1; 8 nucleotides agree with TRBD2. J was trimmed by 5 bases and V by 4 bases; bases with no gene match: 4. Germline values: CDR1 MDHEN, CDR2 SYDVKM. This CDR3 comprises 14 residues. The CDR3 bases are TGTGCCAGCAGTTGGGCACTAGCGGACAATGAGCAGTTCTTC. It codes for CASSWALADNEQFF. The variable domain in full, completed from reference TRBV28 and TRBJ2-1, reads DVKVTQSSRYLVKRTGEKVFLECVQDMDHENMFWYRQDPGLGLRLIYFSYDVKMKEKGDIPEGYSVSREKKERFSLILESASTNQTSMYLCASSWALADNEQFFGPGTRLTVL.

This clone was detected once. The V call is TRBV19, the J call TRBJ2-2; a weak D match, TRBD2 (6 bases). Germline CDR1 reads LNHDA; CDR2 reads SQIVND (reference sequence). V was pared by 5 bases and J by 1 base, with 8 bases between. The CDR3 totals 14 residues. CDR3 nucleotides: TGTGCCAGTAGTTGGCGGGAGAACACCGGGGAGCTGTTTTTT. As protein: CASSWRENTGELFF.

V and J are TRBV6-8 and TRBJ2-7; either TRBD1 or TRBD2 may fit D (5 bases each). The germline V gene encodes CDR1 MNHGY and CDR2 SAAAGT. V was clipped by 4 bases and J by 2 bases, with 15 bases between them. This CDR3 spans 15 amino acids. In DNA, the CDR3 is TGTGCCAGCAGTTCCGCTAGCAGGGTCGCCTACGAGCAGTACTTC. Translated: CASSSASRVAYEQYF.